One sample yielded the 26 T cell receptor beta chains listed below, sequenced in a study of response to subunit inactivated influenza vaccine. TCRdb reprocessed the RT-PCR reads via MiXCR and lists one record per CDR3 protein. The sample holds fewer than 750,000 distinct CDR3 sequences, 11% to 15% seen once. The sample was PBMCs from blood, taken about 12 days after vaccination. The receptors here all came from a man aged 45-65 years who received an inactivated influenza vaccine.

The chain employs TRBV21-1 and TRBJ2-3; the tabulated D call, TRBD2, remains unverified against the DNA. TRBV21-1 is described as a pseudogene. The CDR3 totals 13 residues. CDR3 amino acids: CASSKWEADTQYF. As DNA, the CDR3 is TGTGCCAGCAGCAAGTGGGAGGCGGATACGCAGTATTTT.

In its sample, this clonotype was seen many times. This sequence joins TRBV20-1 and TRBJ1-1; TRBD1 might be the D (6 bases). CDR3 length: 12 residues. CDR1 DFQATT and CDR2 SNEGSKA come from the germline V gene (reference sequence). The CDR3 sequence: CVRDISNTEAFF. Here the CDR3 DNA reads TGCGTAAGGGACATCTCGAACACTGAAGCTTTCTTT.

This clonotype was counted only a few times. DNA of the CDR3: TGTGCCAGCAGCCAATTGGCTGGACTAGGTGGCGATGAGCAGTTCTTC. Amino acids: CASSQLAGLGGDEQFF. This chain connects TRBV14 to TRBJ2-1; TRBD2 agrees at 7 bases. The length of the CDR3 is 16 residues. J gave up 8 bases and V 2 bases, and 12 bases lay outside the gene matches. The V gene's germline CDR1 is SGHDN and CDR2 FVKESK.

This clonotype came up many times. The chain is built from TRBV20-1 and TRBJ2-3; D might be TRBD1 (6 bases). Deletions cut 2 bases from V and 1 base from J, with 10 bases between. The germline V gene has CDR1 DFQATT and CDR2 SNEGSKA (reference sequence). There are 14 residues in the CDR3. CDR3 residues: CSARWGRRTDTQYF. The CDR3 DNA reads TGCAGTGCTAGATGGGGGCGTCGCACAGATACGCAGTATTTT.

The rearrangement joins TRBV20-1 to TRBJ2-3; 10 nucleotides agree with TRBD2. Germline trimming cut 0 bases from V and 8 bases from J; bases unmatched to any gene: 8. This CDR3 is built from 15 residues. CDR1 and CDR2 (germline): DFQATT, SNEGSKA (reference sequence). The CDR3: CSARDSLAGDLTQYF. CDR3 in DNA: TGCAGTGCTAGAGATTCGCTAGCGGGAGATCTTACGCAGTATTTT.

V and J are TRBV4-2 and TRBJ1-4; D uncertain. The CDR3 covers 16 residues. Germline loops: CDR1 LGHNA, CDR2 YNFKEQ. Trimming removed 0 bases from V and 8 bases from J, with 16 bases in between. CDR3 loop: CASSQDLARFNEKLFF. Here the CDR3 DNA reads TGTGCCAGCAGCCAAGATCTGGCGAGGTTTAACGAAAAACTGTTTTTT.

This CDR3 is CASSQYLTPDRGQVQYF. The DNA of the CDR3 is TGTGCCAGCAGCCAATACCTAACCCCGGACAGGGGCCAGGTGCAGTACTTC. V is TRBV4-2 and J is TRBJ2-7; 9 bases match TRBD1. CDR3 length: 17 amino acids. In germline, CDR1 is LGHNA, CDR2 YNFKEQ. Trimming at V came to 2 bases and at J to 9 bases, leaving 17 bases not matched to a gene.

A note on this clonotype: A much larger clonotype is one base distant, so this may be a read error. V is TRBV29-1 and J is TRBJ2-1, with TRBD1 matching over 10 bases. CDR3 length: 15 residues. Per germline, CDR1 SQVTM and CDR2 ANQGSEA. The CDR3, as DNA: TGCAGCGTCATAAAGACAGGGGGCTTATACAATGAGCTGTTCTTC. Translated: CSVIKTGGLYNELFF.

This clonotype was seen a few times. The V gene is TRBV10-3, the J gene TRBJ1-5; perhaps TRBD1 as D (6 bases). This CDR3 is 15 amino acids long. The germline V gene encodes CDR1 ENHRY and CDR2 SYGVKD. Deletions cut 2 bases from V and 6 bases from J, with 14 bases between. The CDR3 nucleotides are TGTGCCATCAGTGAGACAGTGGGAGGGGGTCAGCCCCAGCATTTT. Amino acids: CAISETVGGGQPQHF.

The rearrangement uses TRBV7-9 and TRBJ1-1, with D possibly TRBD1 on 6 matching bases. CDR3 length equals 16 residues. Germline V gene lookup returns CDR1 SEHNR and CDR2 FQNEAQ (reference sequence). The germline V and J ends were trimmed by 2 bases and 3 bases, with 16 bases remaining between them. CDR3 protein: CASSLIPGVGDTEAFF. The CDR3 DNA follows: TGTGCCAGCAGCTTAATCCCAGGGGTCGGCGACACTGAAGCTTTCTTT.

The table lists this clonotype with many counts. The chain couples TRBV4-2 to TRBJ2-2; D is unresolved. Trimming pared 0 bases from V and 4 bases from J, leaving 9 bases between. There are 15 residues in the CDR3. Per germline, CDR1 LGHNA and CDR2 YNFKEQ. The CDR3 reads CASSQDHGPTGELFF. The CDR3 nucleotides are TGTGCCAGCAGCCAAGACCACGGACCCACCGGGGAGCTGTTTTTT.

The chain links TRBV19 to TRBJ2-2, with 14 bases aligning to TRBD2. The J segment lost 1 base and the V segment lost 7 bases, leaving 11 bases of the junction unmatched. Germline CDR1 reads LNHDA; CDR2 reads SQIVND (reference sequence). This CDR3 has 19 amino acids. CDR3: CASTGTSGRGSWNTGELFF. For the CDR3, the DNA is TGTGCCAGTACCGGGACTAGCGGGAGAGGTTCTTGGAACACCGGGGAGCTGTTTTTT.

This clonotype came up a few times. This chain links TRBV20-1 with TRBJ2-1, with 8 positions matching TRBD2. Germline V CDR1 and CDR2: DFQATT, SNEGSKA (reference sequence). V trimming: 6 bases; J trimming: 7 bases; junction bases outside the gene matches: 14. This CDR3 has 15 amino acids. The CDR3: CSAPDREGPGNEQFF. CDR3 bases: TGCAGTGCCCCGGACCGGGAGGGCCCGGGGAATGAGCAGTTCTTC.

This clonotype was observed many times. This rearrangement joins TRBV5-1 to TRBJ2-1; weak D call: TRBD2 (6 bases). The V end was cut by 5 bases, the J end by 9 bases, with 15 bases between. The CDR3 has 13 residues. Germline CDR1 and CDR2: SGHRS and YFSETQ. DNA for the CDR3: TGCGCCAGCAGGCGGGACTCCAGGTCTGAGCAGTTCTTC. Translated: CASRRDSRSEQFF. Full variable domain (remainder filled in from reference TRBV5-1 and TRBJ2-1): KAGVTQTPRYLIKTRGQQVTLSCSPISGHRSVSWYQQTPGQGLQFLFEYFSETQRNKGNFPGRFSGRQFSNSRSEMNVSTLELGDSALYLCASRRDSRSEQFFGPGTRLTVL.

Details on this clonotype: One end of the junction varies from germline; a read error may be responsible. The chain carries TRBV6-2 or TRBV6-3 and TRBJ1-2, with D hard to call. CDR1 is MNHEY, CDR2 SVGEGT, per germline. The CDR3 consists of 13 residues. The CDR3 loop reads CANSQAKDYGYTF. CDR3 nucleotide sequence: TGTGCCAACAGTCAGGCGAAGGATTATGGCTACACCTTC.

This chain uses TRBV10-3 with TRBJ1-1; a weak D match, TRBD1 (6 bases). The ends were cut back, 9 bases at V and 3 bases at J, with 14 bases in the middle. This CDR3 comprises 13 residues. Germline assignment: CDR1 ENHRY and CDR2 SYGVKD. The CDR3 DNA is TGTGCCATACTACAGGGACCGGACACTGAAGCTTTCTTT. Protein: CAILQGPDTEAFF.

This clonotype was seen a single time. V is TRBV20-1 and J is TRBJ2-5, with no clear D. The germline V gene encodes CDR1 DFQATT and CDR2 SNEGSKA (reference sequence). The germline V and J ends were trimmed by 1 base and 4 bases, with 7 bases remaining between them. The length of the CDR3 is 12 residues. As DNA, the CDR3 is TGCAGTGCTAGAGTCCAGCTAGAGACCCAGTACTTC. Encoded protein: CSARVQLETQYF.

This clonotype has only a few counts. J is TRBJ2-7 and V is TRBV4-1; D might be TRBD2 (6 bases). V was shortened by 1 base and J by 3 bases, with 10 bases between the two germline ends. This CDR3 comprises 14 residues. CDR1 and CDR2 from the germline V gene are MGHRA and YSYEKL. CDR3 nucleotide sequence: TGCGCCAGCAGCCAAGTCACCGGGAGCTACGAGCAGTACTTC. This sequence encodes CASSQVTGSYEQYF.

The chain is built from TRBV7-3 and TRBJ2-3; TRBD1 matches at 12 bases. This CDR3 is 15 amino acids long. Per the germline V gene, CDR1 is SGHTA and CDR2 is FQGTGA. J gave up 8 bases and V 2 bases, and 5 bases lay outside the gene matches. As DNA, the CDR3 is TGTGCCAGCAGCTTAGAAGGGACAGGGGGCGGTACGCAGTATTTT. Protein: CASSLEGTGGGTQYF. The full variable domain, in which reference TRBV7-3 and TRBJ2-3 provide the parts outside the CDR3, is GAGVSQTPSNKVTEKGKYVELRCDPISGHTALYWYRQSLGQGPEFLIYFQGTGAADDSGLPNDRFFAVRPEGSVSTLKIQRTERGDSAVYLCASSLEGTGGGTQYFGPGTRLTVL.

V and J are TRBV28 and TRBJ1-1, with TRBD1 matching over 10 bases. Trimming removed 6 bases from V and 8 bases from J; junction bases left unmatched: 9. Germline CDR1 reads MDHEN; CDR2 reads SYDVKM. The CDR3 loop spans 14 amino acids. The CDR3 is CASRTGTGALEAFF. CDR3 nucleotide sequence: TGTGCCAGCAGAACCGGGACAGGGGCTTTGGAAGCTTTCTTT.

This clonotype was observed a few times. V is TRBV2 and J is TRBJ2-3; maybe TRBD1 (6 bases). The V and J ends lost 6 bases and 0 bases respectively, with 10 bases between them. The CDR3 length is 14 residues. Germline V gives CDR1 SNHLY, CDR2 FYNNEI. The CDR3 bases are TGTGCCAGCAGCCGGACAGTTAGCACAGATACGCAGTATTTT. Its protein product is CASSRTVSTDTQYF.

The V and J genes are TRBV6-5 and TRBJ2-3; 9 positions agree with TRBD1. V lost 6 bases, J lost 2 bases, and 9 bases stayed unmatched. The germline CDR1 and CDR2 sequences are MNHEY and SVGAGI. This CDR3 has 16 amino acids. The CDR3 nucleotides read TGTGCCAGCAGCCGCCCGACAGGGGGGATCACAGATACGCAGTATTTT. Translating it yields CASSRPTGGITDTQYF.

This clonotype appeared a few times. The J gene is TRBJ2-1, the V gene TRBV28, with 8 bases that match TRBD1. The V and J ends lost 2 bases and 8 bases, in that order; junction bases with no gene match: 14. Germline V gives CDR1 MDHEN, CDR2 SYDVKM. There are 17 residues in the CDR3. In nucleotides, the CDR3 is TGTGCCAGCAGTTTACCCCCGGAGACAGGGGTGGTAGATGAGCAGTTCTTC. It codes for CASSLPPETGVVDEQFF.

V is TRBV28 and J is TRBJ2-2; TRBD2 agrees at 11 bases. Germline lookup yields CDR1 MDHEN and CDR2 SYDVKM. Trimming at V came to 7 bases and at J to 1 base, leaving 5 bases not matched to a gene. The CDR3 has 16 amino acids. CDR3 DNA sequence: TGTGCCAGCACCGGGACTAGCGGAGTGAACACCGGGGAGCTGTTTTTT. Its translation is CASTGTSGVNTGELFF. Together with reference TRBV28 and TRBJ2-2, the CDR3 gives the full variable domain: DVKVTQSSRYLVKRTGEKVFLECVQDMDHENMFWYRQDPGLGLRLIYFSYDVKMKEKGDIPEGYSVSREKKERFSLILESASTNQTSMYLCASTGTSGVNTGELFFGEGSRLTVL.

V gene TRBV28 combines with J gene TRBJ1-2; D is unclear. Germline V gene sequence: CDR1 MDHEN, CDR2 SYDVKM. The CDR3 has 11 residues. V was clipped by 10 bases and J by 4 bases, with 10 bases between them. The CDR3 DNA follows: TGTGCCACCTCCAAGGGCTATGGCTACACCTTC. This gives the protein CATSKGYGYTF.

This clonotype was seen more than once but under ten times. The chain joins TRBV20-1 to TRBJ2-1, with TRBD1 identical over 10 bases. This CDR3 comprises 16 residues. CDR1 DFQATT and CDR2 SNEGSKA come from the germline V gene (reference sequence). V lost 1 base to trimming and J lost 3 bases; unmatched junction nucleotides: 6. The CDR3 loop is CSARVPGTGVYNEQFF. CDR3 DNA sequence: TGCAGTGCTAGAGTGCCCGGGACAGGGGTCTACAATGAGCAGTTCTTC.